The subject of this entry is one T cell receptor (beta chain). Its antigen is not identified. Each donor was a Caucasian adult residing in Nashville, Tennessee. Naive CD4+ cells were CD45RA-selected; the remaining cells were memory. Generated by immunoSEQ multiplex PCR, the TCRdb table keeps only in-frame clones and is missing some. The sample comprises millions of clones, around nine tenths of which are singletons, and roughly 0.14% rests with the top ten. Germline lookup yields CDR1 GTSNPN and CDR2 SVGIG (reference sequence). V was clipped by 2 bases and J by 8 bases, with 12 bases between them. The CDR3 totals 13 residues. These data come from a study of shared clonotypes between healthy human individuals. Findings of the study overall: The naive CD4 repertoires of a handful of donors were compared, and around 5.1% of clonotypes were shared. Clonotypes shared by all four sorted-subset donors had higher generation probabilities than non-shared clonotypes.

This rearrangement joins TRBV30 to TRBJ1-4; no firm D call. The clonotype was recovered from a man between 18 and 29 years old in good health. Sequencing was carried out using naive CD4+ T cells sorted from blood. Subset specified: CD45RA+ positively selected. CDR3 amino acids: CAWSSWPVEKLFF. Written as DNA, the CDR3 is TGTGCCTGGAGTTCGTGGCCGGTGGAAAAACTGTTTTTT.